The clone carrying this TCR beta chain was counted many times. Its antigen remains unidentified. The record originates from a study of Graves' ophthalmopathy and Graves' hyperthyroidism. If patients had other autoimmune diseases, uncontrolled infections, pregnancy or lactation, they were excluded. Diagnoses were established from clinical symptoms, serum thyroxine, TRAb, thyroid ultrasound and orbital computed tomography. General study points: Most expanded thyroid clonotypes above 0.001 frequency also appeared in blood. Both an approximately 70% sensitivity and a roughly 72% specificity characterized the model's predictions of ophthalmopathy progression.

CDR1 and CDR2 (germline): SGDLS, YYNGEE. Trimming pared 4 bases from V and 4 bases from J, leaving 12 bases between. There are 14 residues in the CDR3. Amplification of TCR beta CDR3 regions used RNA transcripts. Amplification began with first-round RT-PCR using HTBI primers, then second-round multiplex PCR was performed. MiXCR was run by TCRdb on the multiplex PCR reads, yielding one entry per CDR3 protein. The sample consists of under 250,000 distinct CDR3 sequences, approximately 29% of them appearing once. The rearrangement uses TRBV9 and TRBJ2-1; possibly TRBD1 or TRBD2 for D (5 bases each). The sequence was collected from a man between 50 and 59 years old with Graves' ophthalmopathy. Sequenced material: peripheral blood. The CDR3: CASSHPGLYNEQFF. DNA of the CDR3: TGTGCCAGCAGCCATCCGGGGCTATACAATGAGCAGTTCTTC.